This T cell receptor (beta chain) originates from a study of regulatory T cells in long-lasting Graves disease. As for time point: newly diagnosed GD, antithyroid drugs for less than 3 months. Making the TCR library involved RNA that had been extracted from PBMCs. V lost 6 bases and J 9 bases, leaving 18 bases between the germline ends. Germline V gene data show CDR1 as DFQATT and CDR2 as SNEGSKA (reference sequence). The CDR3 length is 13 residues. For TCR beta, libraries came from iRepertoire HTBI primers and Arm-PCR of CDR3 regions. From the multiplex PCR reads, TCRdb called clonotypes with MiXCR, one entry per CDR3 protein. The data show some 410,000 distinct CDR3 sequences, with around 17% seen just once and over 8.5% held by the top ten. This clonotype came up many times. The same data also contributed to another study, on T cells in Graves' hyperthyroidism and ophthalmopathy. That work contributes: Recently diagnosed hyperthyroidism of less than 2 months' duration affected patients aged 18 to 65. First-round RT-PCR targeting the TCR CDR3 was performed with the HTBI primer set.

The chain employs TRBV20-1 and TRBJ2-4, with a tentative D call TRBD2 (5 bases). The source is a woman aged 25-40 years with Graves disease. This sample comprised peripheral blood mononuclear cells (PBMCs), obtained at new diagnosis, from a patient treated with antithyroid drugs. This CDR3 reads CSAHQLVKSIQYF. DNA for the CDR3: TGCAGTGCCCACCAACTAGTGAAGAGCATTCAGTACTTC.